What follows are 31 T cell receptor beta chains derived from one specimen sequenced in a study of blood T cell repertoires in COVID-19. Method: immunoSEQ multiplex PCR; TCRdb's copy keeps in-frame clones and lacks some. Altogether roughly 200,000 clones are present, roughly 88% being singletons, with the ten largest covering 7%. The sample consisted of peripheral blood. The receptors stem from a woman aged 40 to 50 with COVID-19, enrolled during active disease.

The chain carries TRBV29-1 and TRBJ1-2; D may be TRBD1 (5 bases). With 1 base removed from V and 8 bases from J, the gap between germline ends came to 17 bases. This CDR3 spans 14 amino acids. In germline, CDR1 is SQVTM, CDR2 ANQGSEA. CDR3 residues: CSVEVGRGTQGYTF. In nucleotides, the CDR3 is TGCAGCGTTGAAGTCGGTCGGGGGACCCAGGGCTACACCTTC.

The CDR3, as DNA: TGTGCCAGCAGTTTAGCCCCCGGGACAGGGGGCGAGCAGTACTTC. Translated: CASSLAPGTGGEQYF. The chain employs TRBV27 and TRBJ2-7, with 11 bases that match TRBD1. The CDR3 is 15 amino acids. Germline V gene sequence: CDR1 MNHEY, CDR2 SMNVEV (reference sequence). Trimming took 2 bases from V and 6 from J; bases not matched to a gene: 6.

The chain has TRBV27 and TRBJ1-1; tentatively, D is TRBD1 (5 bases). CDR1 is MNHEY, CDR2 SMNVEV, per germline (reference sequence). V lost 3 bases, J lost 0 bases, and 14 bases lay in between. This CDR3 is built from 16 residues. CDR3 amino acids: CASSFGRWTMNTEAFF. The CDR3 nucleotides read TGTGCCAGCAGTTTCGGTCGCTGGACAATGAACACTGAAGCTTTCTTT.

The CDR3: CASSQDWRMVNTIYF. The CDR3 DNA reads as TGTGCCAGCAGCCAAGATTGGAGGATGGTAAACACCATATATTTT. V usage is TRBV3-1 (or the pseudogene TRBV3-2) and J usage is TRBJ1-3; D is uncertain. Germline CDR1 LGHDT, CDR2 YNNKEL (reference sequence). Deletions cut 0 bases from V and 6 bases from J, with 12 bases between. The CDR3 is 15 residues long.

The J gene is TRBJ2-7, the V gene TRBV19; 7 bases agree with TRBD1. The CDR3 length is 17 residues. Germline CDR1 is LNHDA and CDR2 is SQIVND (reference sequence). Unmatched junction bases numbered 13, after V lost 1 base and J lost 4 bases. The CDR3 loop is CASSIGGQIGDPYEQYF. The CDR3 DNA is TGTGCCAGTAGTATAGGGGGACAGATCGGCGACCCTTACGAGCAGTACTTC.

The chain couples TRBV1 to TRBJ1-1. TRBV1 is recorded as a pseudogene. The length of the CDR3 is 18 residues. CDR3 sequence: CTSSQVFQERIANTEAFF. The CDR3 coding sequence is TGCACCAGCAGCCAAGTCTTCCAGGAGCGGATTGCGAACACTGAAGCTTTCTTT.

V usage is TRBV20-1 and J usage is TRBJ2-7; 11 bases fit TRBD2. The germline CDR1 and CDR2 sequences are DFQATT and SNEGSKA (reference sequence). V lost 3 bases to trimming and J lost 0 bases; unmatched junction nucleotides: 10. CDR3 size: 17 residues. The DNA of the CDR3 is TGCAGTGCTAGTGGTCTAGCGGGAGGACTACCCTCCTACGAGCAGTACTTC. This gives the protein CSASGLAGGLPSYEQYF.

The chain employs TRBV28 and TRBJ1-4; possibly TRBD1 for D (6 bases). This CDR3 contains 15 residues. V was clipped by 0 bases and J by 6 bases, with 11 bases between them. Germline V CDR1 and CDR2: MDHEN, SYDVKM. CDR3: CASSLWGAKDEKLFF. The CDR3 DNA follows: TGTGCCAGCAGTTTATGGGGGGCGAAGGATGAAAAACTGTTTTTT.

The chain links TRBV28 to TRBJ1-4; 10 positions match TRBD1. The CDR3 contains 16 residues. The junction had 11 bases not matched to a gene; V was cut back by 5 bases and J by 8 bases. The germline V gene encodes CDR1 MDHEN and CDR2 SYDVKM. The CDR3 nucleotides read TGTGCCAGCAGTACTTTTGGGACAGGGGTACGGGAAAAACTGTTTTTT. Its protein product is CASSTFGTGVREKLFF.

The J gene is TRBJ1-6, the V gene TRBV19; TRBD1 matches 9 bases. The trim removed 8 bases at V and 8 bases at J, leaving 7 bases unmatched. The CDR3 runs to 14 residues. Looked up from germline, CDR1 is LNHDA and CDR2 is SQIVND (reference sequence). The CDR3 sequence: CASGPGQGYSPLHF. As DNA, the CDR3 is TGTGCCAGTGGGCCGGGACAGGGATATTCACCCCTCCACTTT.

Concerning this clone itself: Additional DNA sequences in this sample encode the identical CDR3. This sequence joins TRBV28 and TRBJ1-2, with D perhaps TRBD1 (6 bases). V gave up 3 bases and J gave up 4 bases, with 12 bases separating them. CDR3 size: 14 residues. Per the germline V gene, CDR1 is MDHEN and CDR2 is SYDVKM. CDR3 sequence (DNA): TGTGCCAGCAGTTTGGCGAGGGGGGGCTATGGCTACACCTTC. This codes for CASSLARGGYGYTF.

The gene calls are TRBV14 and TRBJ2-5, with TRBD1 matching 10 bases. The CDR3 totals 17 residues. V was pared by 1 base and J by 5 bases, with 10 bases of the junction left unmatched. Germline-derived CDR1 and CDR2 are SGHDN and FVKESK. This CDR3 is CASSQGDRGIYSETQYF. CDR3 sequence (DNA): TGTGCCAGCAGCCAAGGGGACAGGGGAATATACTCGGAGACCCAGTACTTC.

The genes are TRBV7-2 and TRBJ2-4; 7 positions match TRBD2. The germline V gene has CDR1 SGHTA and CDR2 FQGNSA. The CDR3 has 14 residues. J was trimmed by 7 bases and V by 5 bases; bases with no gene match: 8. The CDR3: CASSTRVSGNIQYF. DNA for the CDR3: TGTGCCAGCAGCACAAGGGTTAGCGGGAACATTCAGTACTTC.

V and J are TRBV19 and TRBJ1-1; 9 bases line up with TRBD1. The junction had 6 bases not matched to a gene; V was cut back by 3 bases and J by 1 base. The CDR3 is 16 amino acids. Germline CDR1 LNHDA, CDR2 SQIVND (reference sequence). The CDR3 region is CASSIGTGWRNTEAFF. DNA for the CDR3: TGTGCCAGTAGTATCGGGACAGGGTGGAGGAACACTGAAGCTTTCTTT.

This chain uses TRBV4-1 with TRBJ1-2; D not certain. CDR3 size: 14 residues. Germline V gives CDR1 MGHRA, CDR2 YSYEKL. V was trimmed by 0 bases and J by 4 bases, leaving 9 bases between them. The CDR3 coding sequence is TGCGCCAGCAGCCAAGATGAGGCGATCTATGGCTACACCTTC. This codes for CASSQDEAIYGYTF.

The rearrangement links TRBV6-4 to TRBJ2-2; possibly TRBD2 for D (5 bases). Germline CDR1 MRHNA, CDR2 SNTAGT. Trimming took 4 bases from V and 3 from J, leaving 6 bases between them. The CDR3 runs to 13 residues. Here the CDR3 DNA reads TGTGCCAGCAGTGTGCGGGACACCGGGGAGCTGTTTTTT. This sequence encodes CASSVRDTGELFF.

This chain connects TRBV5-8 to TRBJ1-5, with 9 bases that match TRBD1. Germline values: CDR1 SGHTS, CDR2 YDEGEE. This CDR3 has 15 residues. With 2 bases clipped from V and 7 bases from J, the junction kept 7 bases outside the gene matches. The CDR3 loop is CASSFTGGEGQPQHF. DNA for the CDR3: TGTGCCAGCAGCTTCACAGGGGGCGAAGGACAGCCCCAGCATTTT.

V and J are TRBV6-5 and TRBJ1-5; no definite D call. Germline CDR1 is MNHEY and CDR2 is SVGAGI. The V end lost 0 bases, the J end lost 7 bases, and 13 bases lay between the germline ends. The CDR3 is 15 amino acids. The CDR3 loop reads CASSYSISTGQPQHF. The CDR3 region has the DNA TGTGCCAGCAGTTACTCGATCAGTACCGGGCAGCCCCAGCATTTT.

By share of the sample, this clone is medium-sized. The V call is TRBV6-4, the J call TRBJ2-7; no firm D call. CDR3 length equals 12 residues. Germline V CDR1 and CDR2: MRHNA, SNTAGT. V lost 0 bases to trimming and J lost 7 bases, with 7 bases between them. CDR3 DNA sequence: TGTGCCAGCAGTGACTCGAGATGGGAGCAGTACTTC. This sequence encodes CASSDSRWEQYF.

The chain recombines TRBV19 with TRBJ1-2, with a possible D match to TRBD1 (6 bases). This CDR3 spans 13 amino acids. Trimming took off 7 bases at V and 7 bases at J, with 16 bases between the two ends. Germline CDR1 is LNHDA and CDR2 is SQIVND (reference sequence). The CDR3 region is CASNQGNRVGYTF. Here the CDR3 DNA reads TGTGCCAGTAATCAGGGGAACAGGGTTGGCTACACCTTC.

J is TRBJ2-7 and V is TRBV27, with 8 bases fitting TRBD1. Unmatched junction bases numbered 13, after V lost 6 bases and J lost 6 bases. The CDR3 totals 15 residues. Germline V gives CDR1 MNHEY, CDR2 SMNVEV (reference sequence). The CDR3 nucleotides read TGTGCCAGCAGCCGACTCCAGACAGGGGCGATCGAGCAGTACTTC. Its translation is CASSRLQTGAIEQYF.

V and J are TRBV24-1 and TRBJ2-2, with D perhaps TRBD1 (6 bases). The ends were cut back, 4 bases at V and 4 bases at J, with 6 bases in the middle. The CDR3 contains 13 residues. From germline, CDR1 is KGHDR and CDR2 SFDVKD. CDR3 nucleotides: TGTGCCACCAGTGAAGGGGGCACCGGGGAGCTGTTTTTT. Encoded protein: CATSEGGTGELFF.

The chain is built from TRBV10-3 and TRBJ2-7; perhaps TRBD1 as D (5 bases). The CDR3 runs to 15 residues. CDR1 and CDR2 from the germline V gene are ENHRY and SYGVKD. V lost 6 bases and J 4 bases, leaving 19 bases between the germline ends. The CDR3 sequence: CAISARGTHGYEQYF. CDR3 sequence (DNA): TGTGCCATCAGCGCTAGGGGAACACACGGATACGAGCAGTACTTC.

The chain carries TRBV18 and TRBJ1-6, with 10 bases aligning to TRBD1. The CDR3 consists of 15 residues. Germline V gene data show CDR1 as KGHSH and CDR2 as LQKENI. J gave up 8 bases and V 2 bases, and 3 bases lay outside the gene matches. CDR3: CASSPGQGEYSPLHF. CDR3 bases: TGTGCCAGCTCACCAGGACAGGGGGAATATTCACCCCTCCACTTT.

The chain uses TRBV5-5 and TRBJ1-5; D remains unclear. The V end was cut by 4 bases, the J end by 4 bases, with 15 bases between. Germline V gene data show CDR1 as SGHKS and CDR2 as YYEKEE (reference sequence). This CDR3 comprises 15 residues. Here the CDR3 reads CASSQQQTTNQPQHF. In nucleotides, the CDR3 is TGTGCCAGCAGCCAACAACAGACGACGAATCAGCCCCAGCATTTT.

V and J are TRBV2 and TRBJ2-7, with a weak D call TRBD2 (5 bases). V lost 8 bases, J lost 2 bases, and 13 bases lay in between. Germline values: CDR1 SNHLY, CDR2 FYNNEI. The CDR3 totals 13 residues. This CDR3 reads CASRGVATYEQYF. DNA for the CDR3: TGTGCCAGCCGGGGAGTAGCTACCTACGAGCAGTACTTC.

This chain uses TRBV18 with TRBJ2-1, with 7 bases matching TRBD1. The CDR3 extends over 15 amino acids. Germline CDR1 is KGHSH and CDR2 is LQKENI. J gave up 0 bases and V 4 bases, and 3 bases lay outside the gene matches. The CDR3 spells CASSLDRSSYNEQFF. The CDR3 coding sequence is TGTGCCAGCTCACTGGACAGGAGCTCCTACAATGAGCAGTTCTTC. Based on the CDR3 plus reference TRBV18 and TRBJ2-1, the full variable domain is NAGVMQNPRHLVRRRGQEARLRCSPMKGHSHVYWYRQLPEEGLKFMVYLQKENIIDESGMPKERFSAEFPKEGPSILRIQQVVRGDSAAYFCASSLDRSSYNEQFFGPGTRLTVL.

V is TRBV10-3 and J is TRBJ1-2; weak D call: TRBD1 (5 bases). The V gene lost 6 bases and the J gene lost 0 bases, with 14 bases spanning the gap. The CDR3 is 15 residues long. CDR1 ENHRY and CDR2 SYGVKD come from the germline V gene. Here the CDR3 DNA reads TGTGCCATCAGGGCTGACAGTCCCCCTAACTATGGCTACACCTTC. Translated, it gives CAIRADSPPNYGYTF.

This chain joins TRBV4-1 and TRBJ1-5, with D possibly being TRBD1 (6 bases). Germline V gene lookup returns CDR1 MGHRA and CDR2 YSYEKL. The V end lost 3 bases, the J end lost 2 bases, and 11 bases lay between the germline ends. There are 15 residues in the CDR3. Written as DNA, the CDR3 is TGCGCCAGCAGCCACATCAGGGGACGCAATCAGCCCCAGCATTTT. Translation gives CASSHIRGRNQPQHF.

The chain recombines TRBV11-2 with TRBJ1-1, with a possible D match to TRBD1 (5 bases). The CDR3 loop spans 13 amino acids. CDR1 and CDR2 (germline): SGHAT, FQNNGV. Trimming pared 0 bases from V and 11 bases from J, leaving 13 bases between. As DNA, the CDR3 is TGTGCCAGCAGCTTAGATCTGGGGGGAACGGCTTTCTTT. The encoded protein is CASSLDLGGTAFF.

The chain carries TRBV7-3 and TRBJ2-5, with 7 bases lining up with TRBD1. Germline lookup yields CDR1 SGHTA and CDR2 FQGTGA. There are 13 residues in the CDR3. Germline trimming cut 5 bases from V and 3 bases from J; bases unmatched to any gene: 3. The CDR3 here is CASSVDRKETQYF. CDR3 in DNA: TGTGCCAGCAGCGTGGACAGGAAAGAGACCCAGTACTTC.